This T cell receptor (beta chain) was found in a study of T cell repertoires in cytomegalovirus infection. On the study more broadly: Recently described HLA-C-restricted plus well-studied HLA-B-restricted CMV epitopes were used. CMV infection together with matching HLA type was indicated by public TCR beta signatures. Study outcomes and limitations: In two of eight donors, the top clonotype was HLA-C-restricted CMV-specific. Carriers of CMV and the relevant HLA type were discriminated by public TCR beta frequency.

This CDR3 region has 15 residues. The germline gives CDR1 GTSNPN, CDR2 SVGIG (reference sequence). Trimming left V 3 bases short and J 5 bases short, with 19 bases between. Only a few counts were recorded for this clonotype. Its antigen is still unknown. From the reads, TCRdb called clonotypes with MiXCR, one entry per CDR3 protein. The sample gives 300,000 to 400,000 distinct CDR3 sequences, around a quarter of which show up once; about an eighth is in the top ten. The sequence was obtained from a human donor in good health (CMV status not recorded). Some clones in this sample may be carry-over from other donors' samples. The V call is TRBV30, the J call TRBJ1-1; maybe TRBD1 (5 bases). Source: cultured PBMCs, taken from culture after CMV antigen stimulation. In DNA form, the CDR3 reads TGTGCCTGGAGCTCAAATAGGATTGGGGGTACTGAAGCTTTCTTT. Its translation is CAWSSNRIGGTEAFF.